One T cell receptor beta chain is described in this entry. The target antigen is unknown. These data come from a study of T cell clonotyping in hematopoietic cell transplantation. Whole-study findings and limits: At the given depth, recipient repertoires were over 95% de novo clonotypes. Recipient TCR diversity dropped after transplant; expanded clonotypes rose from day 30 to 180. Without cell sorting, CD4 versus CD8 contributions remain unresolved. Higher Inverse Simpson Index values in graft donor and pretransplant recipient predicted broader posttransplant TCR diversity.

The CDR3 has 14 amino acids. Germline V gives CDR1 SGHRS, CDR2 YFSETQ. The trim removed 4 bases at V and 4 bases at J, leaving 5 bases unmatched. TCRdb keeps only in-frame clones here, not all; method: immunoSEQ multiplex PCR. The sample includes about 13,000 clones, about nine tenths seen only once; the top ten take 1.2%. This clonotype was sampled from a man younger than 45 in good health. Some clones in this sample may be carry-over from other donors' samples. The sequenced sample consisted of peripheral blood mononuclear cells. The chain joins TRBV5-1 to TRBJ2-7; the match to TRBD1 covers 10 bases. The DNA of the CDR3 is TGCGCCAGCAGCGAAGACAGGGGGCCATACGAGCAGTACTTC. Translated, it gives CASSEDRGPYEQYF.